Here is one TCR beta chain with its context. Its antigen is unknown. Base quality data are lacking; no much larger clone is found one base away. This sample was taken from a study of T cell changes during pregnancy in multiple sclerosis (dated by TCRdb to between 2018 and 2021). About the investigation overall: The study looked at changes in the T cell repertoire across pregnancy in women with multiple sclerosis.

Counted from cysteine to phenylalanine, this CDR3 has 16 amino acids. The read is trimmed to its CDR3 DNA, 48 bases read in frame from base 1. Trimming takes 3 bases from V and 5 bases from J, and the germline ends sit 19 bases apart. CDR1 and CDR2 are read off the germline V gene (reference sequence) as SGHAT and FQDESV. The library was made by the immunoSEQ multiplex PCR assay. What TCRdb holds here is the immuneACCESS table cut down to in-frame rearrangements. Part of the clones is not present; checked against another copy, under half of the missing clones reflect an unresolved V gene, and the others are unexplained. This sample is represented by tens of thousands of clones; around 92% of them were singletons. The ten largest clones add up to approximately 0.6% of the sample.

The chain uses TRBV11-1 and TRBJ2-5; the D segment could be TRBD2, given 5 matching bases. The sample in question was CD4+ T cells from peripheral blood mononuclear cells, obtained after pregnancy. The sequence was obtained from a female donor with multiple sclerosis, enrolled in a pregnancy study. The DNA sequence is given as TGTGCCAGCAGCTTGAGGGCCAGGCCGCGGGCCGAGACCCAGTACTTC. This translates into CASSLRARPRAETQYF.